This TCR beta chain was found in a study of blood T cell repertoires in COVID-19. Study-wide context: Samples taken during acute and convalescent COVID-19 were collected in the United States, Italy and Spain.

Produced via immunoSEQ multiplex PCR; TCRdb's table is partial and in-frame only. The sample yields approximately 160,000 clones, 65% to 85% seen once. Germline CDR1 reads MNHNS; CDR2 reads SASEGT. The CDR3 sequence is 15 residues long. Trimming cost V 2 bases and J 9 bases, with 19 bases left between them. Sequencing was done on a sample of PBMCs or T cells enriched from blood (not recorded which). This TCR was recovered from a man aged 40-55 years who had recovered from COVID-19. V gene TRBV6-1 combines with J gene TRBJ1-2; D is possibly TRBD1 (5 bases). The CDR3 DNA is TGTGCCAGCAGTGAAATGGGGGGGAGTCCCGAAAGCTACACCTTC. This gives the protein CASSEMGGSPESYTF.